This T cell receptor beta chain was documented in a study of control samples from healthy donors and cancer patients. CDR3 size: 12 residues. The ends were cut back, 3 bases at V and 4 bases at J, with 7 bases in the middle. The V gene's germline CDR1 is LGHDT and CDR2 YNNKEL (reference sequence). Clones were read by immunoSEQ multiplex PCR, and TCRdb kept only the in-frame ones, dropping some. The top ten clones hold approximately 14% of a sample with about 100,000 clones, around 88% of them seen once. The chain uses TRBV3-1 (or the pseudogene TRBV3-2) and TRBJ2-7; D uncertain. Sequencing used blood. The TCR comes from a man aged 25 to 40 in good health. The CDR3 region is CASSHADYEQYF. CDR3 coding DNA: TGTGCCAGCAGCCACGCAGATTACGAGCAGTACTTC.